This TCR beta chain appears in the sequencing data of a study of shared clonotypes between healthy human individuals. Only in-frame clones appear in the TCRdb table, and some are missing; sequencing was by immunoSEQ multiplex PCR. Found here are some 2,500,000 clones, around 90% of them singletons; the top ten hold approximately 0.4%. The CDR3 covers 12 residues. With 6 bases removed from V and 5 bases from J, the gap between germline ends came to 10 bases. CDR1 and CDR2 from the germline V gene are MNHNS and SASEGT. Concerning this clone: The antigen is undetermined.

Each of the donors was a healthy adult who was HIV-negative and had not had a recent acute infection or vaccination. Findings of the study overall: Sequencing depth was a factor that was expected to affect clonotype sharing among donors.

The chain carries TRBV6-1 and TRBJ1-2; a weak D match, TRBD1 (5 bases). The receptor comes from a man between 18 and 29 years old in good health. Some clones in this sample may be carry-over from other donors' samples. Sequenced: naive CD4+ T cells from PBMCs. Subset denoted: CD45RA+ positively selected. CDR3 sequence: CASRIQAYGYTF. The CDR3 coding sequence is TGTGCCAGCAGGATACAGGCATATGGCTACACCTTC.